One sample yielded the 5 T cell receptor beta chains listed below, sequenced in a study of T cells after yellow fever vaccination. TCRdb fed the 5' RACE reads into MiXCR, producing one record per CDR3 protein. The sample contains over 35,000 distinct CDR3 sequences, 6% to 7% of which appear only once. Sequenced material: PBMCs, either bulk or a sorted T-cell subset (CD4+, CD8+, memory, or dextramer-sorted; not recorded which), taken 45 days after the yellow fever booster vaccination. These receptors originate from a man aged 30 to 39 who received the YFV17D yellow fever vaccine.

This clonotype was counted at least ten times. CDR3 coding DNA: TGTGCCAGCAGTTTGGCACAGGGGGGCAATCAGCCCCAGCATTTT. It codes for CASSLAQGGNQPQHF. The V and J genes are TRBV27 and TRBJ1-5, with 8 bases matching TRBD1. The CDR3 is 15 amino acids. In germline, CDR1 is MNHEY, CDR2 SMNVEV (reference sequence). With V trimmed by 3 bases and J by 2 bases, 3 bases remained unmatched.

At least ten counts were recorded for this clonotype. The rearrangement links TRBV7-2 to TRBJ2-3; no definite D call. The V gene lost 2 bases and the J gene lost 0 bases, with 12 bases spanning the gap. Germline CDR1 SGHTA, CDR2 FQGNSA. CDR3 size: 16 residues. DNA of the CDR3: TGTGCCAGCAGCTTAAGTCTTGGCAGGAGCACAGATACGCAGTATTTT. Its translation: CASSLSLGRSTDTQYF. The whole variable domain, remainder taken from reference TRBV7-2 and TRBJ2-3, is GAGVSQSPSNKVTEKGKDVELRCDPISGHTALYWYRQSLGQGLEFLIYFQGNSAPDKSGLPSDRFSAERTGGSVSTLTIQRTQQEDSAVYLCASSLSLGRSTDTQYFGPGTRLTVL.

This clonotype was found a few times. The chain uses TRBV7-2 and TRBJ2-3, with D unresolved. The CDR3 extends over 14 amino acids. V dropped 2 bases and J dropped 0 bases, with 6 bases sitting between them. The V gene's germline CDR1 is SGHTA and CDR2 FQGNSA. For the CDR3, the DNA is TGTGCCAGCAGCTTAAGCACTAGCACAGATACGCAGTATTTT. This sequence encodes CASSLSTSTDTQYF.

This clonotype was picked up many times. The rearrangement joins TRBV18 to TRBJ2-7; D uncertain. The CDR3 has 14 residues. V dropped 3 bases and J dropped 6 bases, with 15 bases sitting between them. In germline, CDR1 is KGHSH, CDR2 LQKENI. In DNA, the CDR3 is TGTGCCAGCTCACCGATCCCCGCCGGCGGCGAGCAGTACTTC. Its protein is CASSPIPAGGEQYF.

This clonotype showed up many times. The genes are TRBV20-1 and TRBJ1-6; perhaps TRBD1 as D (5 bases). The CDR3 is 15 amino acids. V was pared by 6 bases and J by 4 bases, with 16 bases between. Germline CDR1 reads DFQATT; CDR2 reads SNEGSKA (reference sequence). CDR3: CSAATSRVYNSPLHF. For the CDR3, the DNA is TGCAGTGCCGCCACCTCCAGGGTTTATAATTCACCCCTCCACTTT.